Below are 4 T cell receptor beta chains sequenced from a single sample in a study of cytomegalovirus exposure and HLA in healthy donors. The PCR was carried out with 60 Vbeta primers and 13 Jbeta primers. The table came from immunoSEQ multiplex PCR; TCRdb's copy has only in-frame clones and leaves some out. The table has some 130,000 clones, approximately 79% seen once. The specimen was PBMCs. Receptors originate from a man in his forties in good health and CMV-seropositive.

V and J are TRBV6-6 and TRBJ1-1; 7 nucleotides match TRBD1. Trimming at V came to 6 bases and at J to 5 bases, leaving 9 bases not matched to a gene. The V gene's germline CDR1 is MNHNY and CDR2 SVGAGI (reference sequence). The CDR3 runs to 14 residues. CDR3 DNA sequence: TGTGCCAGCAGATGGACAGGCCGGGAGACTGAAGCTTTCTTT. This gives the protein CASRWTGRETEAFF.

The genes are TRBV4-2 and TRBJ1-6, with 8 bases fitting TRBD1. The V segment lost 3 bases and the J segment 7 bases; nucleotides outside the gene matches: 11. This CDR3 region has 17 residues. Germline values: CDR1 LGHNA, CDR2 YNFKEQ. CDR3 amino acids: CASSQGPLDRANSPLHF. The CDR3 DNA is TGTGCCAGCAGCCAGGGCCCCCTGGACAGGGCAAATTCACCCCTCCACTTT.

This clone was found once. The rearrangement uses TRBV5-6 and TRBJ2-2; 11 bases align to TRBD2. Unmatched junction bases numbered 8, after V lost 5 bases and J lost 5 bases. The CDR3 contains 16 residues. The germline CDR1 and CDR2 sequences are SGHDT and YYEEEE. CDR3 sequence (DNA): TGTGCCAGCAGTAATAGCGGGAGGGCCGTTACCGGGGAGCTGTTTTTT. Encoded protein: CASSNSGRAVTGELFF.

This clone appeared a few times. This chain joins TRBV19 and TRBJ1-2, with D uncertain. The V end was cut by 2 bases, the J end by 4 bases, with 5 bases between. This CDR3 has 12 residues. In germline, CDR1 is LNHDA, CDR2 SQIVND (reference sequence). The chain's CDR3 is CASSINRYGYTF. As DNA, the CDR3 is TGTGCCAGTAGTATAAATCGCTATGGCTACACCTTC.